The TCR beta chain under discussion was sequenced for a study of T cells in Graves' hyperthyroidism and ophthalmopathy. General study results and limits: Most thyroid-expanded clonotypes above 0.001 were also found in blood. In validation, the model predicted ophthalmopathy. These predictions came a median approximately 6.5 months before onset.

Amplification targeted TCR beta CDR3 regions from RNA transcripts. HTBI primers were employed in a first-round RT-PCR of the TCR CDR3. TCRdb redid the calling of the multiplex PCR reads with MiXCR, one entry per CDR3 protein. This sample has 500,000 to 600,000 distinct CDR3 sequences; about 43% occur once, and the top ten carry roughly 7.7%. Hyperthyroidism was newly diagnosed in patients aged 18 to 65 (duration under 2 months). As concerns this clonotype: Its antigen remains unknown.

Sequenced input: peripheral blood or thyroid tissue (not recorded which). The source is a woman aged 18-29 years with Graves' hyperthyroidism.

The DNA for the CDR3 is TGCAGTGCTCGTCTAGCGGGAGAGGGCAATGAGCAGTTCTTC. Translation gives CSARLAGEGNEQFF. The chain recombines TRBV20-1 with TRBJ2-7, with TRBD2 matching over 10 bases. Gene TRBJ2-1 matches the end of the DNA better, so the J call may be wrong. The germline CDR1 and CDR2 sequences are DFQATT and SNEGSKA (reference sequence). CDR3 size: 14 residues.